A single T cell receptor beta chain is shown here with its context. This clone was detected a few times. This receptor's antigen is unknown. No per-base quality is available; no much larger clone lies one base away. The entry originates in a study of blood T cell repertoires in COVID-19 (TCRdb year 2020). Concerning the study at large: Recovered participants in ImmuneRACE Cohort 3 were defined by two consecutive negative NP/OP PCR tests, clearance by a healthcare professional, or resolution of symptoms. The collaborator samples originated in the United States, Italy and Spain and spanned the acute and convalescent phases of COVID-19. The prospective study material was composed of cDNA or gDNA derived from T cells, B-cell-depleted T cells, or PBMCs. Deeply sampled blood TCRbeta repertoires from subjects exposed to, actively infected with, or recovered from COVID-19 were included in the dataset. The repertoires were released in a freely available public database meant as a resource for research on the immune response to SARS-CoV-2. Samples came from the ongoing ImmuneRACE study (first 160 participants) plus 1,254 subjects from 6 global collaborators. Sample metadata almost always included a de-identified subject ID, COVID-19 status, age in years and sex. Where available, HLA class I and class II types were obtained from metadata supplied by the sample provider rather than from assay-based typing.

TCRbeta CDR3 regions were amplified from genomic DNA using the immunoSEQ Assay, a bias-controlled multiplex PCR. The paper's processing steps were these. The number of nucleated cells in each sample was estimated by amplification of reference gene primers within the assay. To quantify the absolute abundance of each unique TCRbeta CDR3 rearrangement, sequence reads were collapsed and filtered. For each sample, productive Simpson clonality was calculated by taking the square root of Simpson's diversity index across productive rearrangements. Entries here come from immuneACCESS through TCRdb and include only in-frame sequences with V and J called. Some clones fail to appear in such tables; in the studies checked, an unresolved V gene covers under half of the shortfall, and the cause of the remainder is unknown. That table is the source of V, J and clone size, and D and trimming were worked out from the DNA. This sample is represented by over 250,000 clones; approximately 90% of them were singletons. Approximately 2% of the sample is in the top ten clones.

The research as a whole found: How much clinical and demographic metadata was included differed by source and by participant, and the metadata was provided uncurated.

The cysteine opens and the phenylalanine closes a CDR3 of 15 amino acids. Here the CDR3 DNA is all that survives: 45 bases in frame from base 1. Trimmed from V: 4 bases; trimmed from J: 2 bases; junction bases lacking a gene match: 6. The germline V gene yields SGHTA for CDR1 and FQGNSA for CDR2. Participants in the prospective study were aged about 18 to 100 years, lived in under 30 United States geographic areas, and enrolled through a virtual design. In the prospective study, participants were assigned to cohorts based on the clinical history participants reported in a screening survey and a study questionnaire. In the prospective study, whole blood, serum and a nasopharyngeal or oropharyngeal swab were collected from each participant by mobile phlebotomists. Participants in the prospective study had the option to provide additional blood draws and questionnaires over a roughly 2-month period. Before DNA extraction, prospective study blood samples were shipped either frozen or at room temperature.

The source of this sequence is a woman aged 55-70 years in a cohort exposed to, infected with or recovered from COVID-19 (not recorded which). Sequenced sample: PBMCs or T cells enriched from blood (not recorded which). The chain is assembled from TRBV7-2 and TRBJ2-7, with 9 central nucleotides matching TRBD2. The CDR3 corresponds to CASSSYPSGTYEQYF. The sequenced DNA: TGTGCCAGCAGCTCCTATCCTAGCGGGACCTACGAGCAGTACTTC.